Listed below are T cell receptor beta chains from one sample, sequenced in a study of shared clonotypes between healthy human individuals. TCRdb's table, derived via immunoSEQ multiplex PCR, lists solely in-frame clones and lacks some. The table includes about 2.1 million clones, around 93% detected once. Sample: naive CD8+ T cells from PBMCs. These receptors originate from a man between 18 and 29 years old in good health. Some clones in this sample may be carry-over from other donors' samples. Each CDR3 is given with its conserved first and last residue. D genes are given only for firm matches. Rows give clone size only sometimes, using once, few, many, or a class for an expanded clone.

abundance: NA
d_gene: NA
v_gene: TRBV27
j_gene: TRBJ1-1
CDR3nt: TGTGCCAGCAGTTTATCCAGGCGGCTGAACACTGAAGCTTTCTTT
CDR3aa: CASSLSRRLNTEAFF

abundance: NA
d_gene: NA
v_gene: TRBV9
j_gene: TRBJ2-2
CDR3nt: TGTGCCAGCAGCGGTAGTGACACCGGGGAGCTGTTTTTT
CDR3aa: CASSGSDTGELFF

abundance: NA
d_gene: NA
v_gene: TRBV27
j_gene: TRBJ1-2
CDR3nt: TGTGCCAGCAGTTTAGTGGCCACCTTTCGGTATGGCTACACCTTC
CDR3aa: CASSLVATFRYGYTF

abundance: NA
d_gene: NA
v_gene: TRBV4-1
j_gene: TRBJ2-4
CDR3nt: TGCGCCAGCAGCCCCCCCGGGAGAGGAAGTGGGACCAAAAACATTCAGTACTTC
CDR3aa: CASSPPGRGSGTKNIQYF

abundance: NA
d_gene: NA
v_gene: TRBV6-1
j_gene: TRBJ2-5
CDR3nt: TGTGCCAGCAGTGAAGTGGACGGGAGTGAAGAGACCCAGTACTTC
CDR3aa: CASSEVDGSEETQYF

abundance: NA
d_gene: NA
v_gene: TRBV4-1
j_gene: TRBJ2-1
CDR3nt: TGCGCCAGCAGCCAGTTTGCCGGGAGAGCACGGACGAGTGAGCAGTTCTTC
CDR3aa: CASSQFAGRARTSEQFF

abundance: NA
d_gene: TRBD1
v_gene: TRBV4-3
j_gene: TRBJ2-3
CDR3nt: TGCGCCAGCAGCCAAGGTCAGGGGGCCACAGATACGCAGTATTTT
CDR3aa: CASSQGQGATDTQYF

abundance: NA
d_gene: NA
v_gene: TRBV29-1
j_gene: TRBJ2-6
CDR3nt: TGCAGCGCTTTGGGGGGCACTGGGGCCAACGTCCTGACTTTC
CDR3aa: CSALGGTGANVLTF

abundance: NA
d_gene: NA
v_gene: TRBV5-1
j_gene: TRBJ2-7
CDR3nt: TGCGCCAGCAGCTTGGGACCAGGGGAGACCTACGAGCAGTACTTC
CDR3aa: CASSLGPGETYEQYF

abundance: NA
d_gene: TRBD1
v_gene: TRBV29-1
j_gene: TRBJ2-2
CDR3nt: TGCAGCGCCAAGTCTCCGACAGGGGGGGCCGGGGAGCTGTTTTTT
CDR3aa: CSAKSPTGGAGELFF

abundance: NA
d_gene: TRBD1
v_gene: TRBV30
j_gene: TRBJ1-1
CDR3nt: TGTGCCTGGAGTGTTGGGACAGGCAACACTGAAGCTTTCTTT
CDR3aa: CAWSVGTGNTEAFF

abundance: NA
d_gene: NA
v_gene: TRBV30
j_gene: TRBJ1-1
CDR3nt: TGTGCCTGGAGTGTACGATCAGGGGTGAACACTGAAGCTTTCTTT
CDR3aa: CAWSVRSGVNTEAFF

abundance: NA
d_gene: NA
v_gene: TRBV19
j_gene: TRBJ2-6
CDR3nt: TGTGCCAGTTCCCTAAGCGCAGCTGGGGCCAACGTCCTGACTTTC
CDR3aa: CASSLSAAGANVLTF

abundance: NA
d_gene: TRBD1
v_gene: TRBV10-3
j_gene: TRBJ1-1
CDR3nt: TGTGCCATCAGTGATTGGGACAGGAGGGGCACTGAAGCTTTCTTT
CDR3aa: CAISDWDRRGTEAFF

abundance: NA
d_gene: NA
v_gene: TRBV7-2
j_gene: TRBJ2-1
CDR3nt: TGTGCCAGCAGCTTAGAGACGGGAGTGTCCTACAATGAGCAGTTCTTC
CDR3aa: CASSLETGVSYNEQFF

abundance: NA
d_gene: TRBD2
v_gene: TRBV10-3
j_gene: TRBJ2-1
CDR3nt: TGTGCCATCAGTGAGGAAGCGGGAGAAGCCAATGAGCAGTTCTTC
CDR3aa: CAISEEAGEANEQFF

abundance: NA
d_gene: NA
v_gene: TRBV27
j_gene: TRBJ1-5
CDR3nt: TGTGCCAGCAGTCCCTCACCCAATCAGCCCCAGCATTTT
CDR3aa: CASSPSPNQPQHF

abundance: NA
d_gene: NA
v_gene: TRBV27
j_gene: TRBJ2-1
CDR3nt: TGTGCCAGCAGCCGAGGACTCTACTCCTACAATGAGCAGTTCTTC
CDR3aa: CASSRGLYSYNEQFF

abundance: NA
d_gene: NA
v_gene: TRBV4-1
j_gene: TRBJ2-1
CDR3nt: TGCGCCAGCAGCCACGGGGGACGTAACAATGAGCAGTTCTTC
CDR3aa: CASSHGGRNNEQFF

abundance: NA
d_gene: NA
v_gene: TRBV6-4
j_gene: TRBJ2-1
CDR3nt: TGTGCCAGCAGTGACAGGGGTAGAGGAGGCAATGAGCAGTTCTTC
CDR3aa: CASSDRGRGGNEQFF

abundance: NA
d_gene: NA
v_gene: TRBV6-6
j_gene: TRBJ2-3
CDR3nt: TGTGCCAGCAACGACGGACTAACAGATACGCAGTATTTT
CDR3aa: CASNDGLTDTQYF

abundance: NA
d_gene: TRBD1
v_gene: TRBV27
j_gene: TRBJ1-2
CDR3nt: TGTGCCAGCAGCCTCCTAGGAGGGGGCGTGGGCTACACCTTC
CDR3aa: CASSLLGGGVGYTF

abundance: NA
d_gene: NA
v_gene: TRBV28
j_gene: TRBJ2-7
CDR3nt: TGTGCCAGCAGTTTATGGTCCACCACAAGCTCCTACGAGCAGTACTTC
CDR3aa: CASSLWSTTSSYEQYF

abundance: NA
d_gene: NA
v_gene: TRBV9
j_gene: TRBJ2-7
CDR3nt: TGTGCCAGCAGCGCTGGCACTCTCTCCTACGAGCAGTACTTC
CDR3aa: CASSAGTLSYEQYF

abundance: NA
d_gene: TRBD1
v_gene: TRBV5-1
j_gene: TRBJ2-7
CDR3nt: TGCGCCAGCAGCTCTTGGACAGGGGCCTACGAGCAGTACTTC
CDR3aa: CASSSWTGAYEQYF

abundance: few
d_gene: NA
v_gene: TRBV28
j_gene: TRBJ1-5
CDR3nt: TGTGCCAGCAGTTTCCATGGATACAATCAGCCCCAGCATTTT
CDR3aa: CASSFHGYNQPQHF

abundance: NA
d_gene: NA
v_gene: TRBV16
j_gene: TRBJ1-2
CDR3nt: TGTGCCAGCAGCCACGTAGCAGGGCCGGGCAACTATGGCTACACCTTC
CDR3aa: CASSHVAGPGNYGYTF

abundance: NA
d_gene: NA
v_gene: TRBV27
j_gene: TRBJ1-2
CDR3nt: TGTGCCAGCAGGTACAGGGCACCTAACTATGGCTACACCTTC
CDR3aa: CASRYRAPNYGYTF

abundance: NA
d_gene: NA
v_gene: TRBV5-1
j_gene: TRBJ2-6
CDR3nt: TGCGCCAGCAGCTCCCCTATATCTGGTGGACTTGGGGCCAACGTCCTGACTTTC
CDR3aa: CASSSPISGGLGANVLTF

abundance: NA
d_gene: NA
v_gene: TRBV23-1
j_gene: TRBJ1-1
CDR3nt: TGCGCCAGCAGACCCGGGGGAGAGAACACTGAAGCTTTCTTT
CDR3aa: CASRPGGENTEAFF

abundance: NA
d_gene: TRBD2
v_gene: TRBV28
j_gene: TRBJ2-5
CDR3nt: TGTGCCAGCAGCAATTCGACGCGGGAGAATAGAGAGACCCAGTACTTC
CDR3aa: CASSNSTRENRETQYF

abundance: NA
d_gene: NA
v_gene: TRBV10-2
j_gene: TRBJ1-1
CDR3nt: TGCGCCAGCAGATACAGGGTAGAGAGAGGCACTGAAGCTTTCTTT
CDR3aa: CASRYRVERGTEAFF

abundance: once
d_gene: NA
v_gene: TRBV4-2
j_gene: TRBJ2-7
CDR3nt: TGTGCCAGCAGCCGGGACGGCTCCTACGAGCAGTACTTC
CDR3aa: CASSRDGSYEQYF

abundance: NA
d_gene: TRBD2
v_gene: TRBV5-1
j_gene: TRBJ2-1
CDR3nt: TGCGCCAGCAGCTTGGATGGGACTAGCGGTTACAATGAGCAGTTCTTC
CDR3aa: CASSLDGTSGYNEQFF

abundance: NA
d_gene: NA
v_gene: TRBV7-9
j_gene: TRBJ2-2
CDR3nt: TGTGCAGGGTTTAGGGATAACACCGGGGAGCTGTTTTTT
CDR3aa: CAGFRDNTGELFF

abundance: NA
d_gene: TRBD1
v_gene: TRBV19
j_gene: TRBJ2-1
CDR3nt: TGTGCCAGTAGTCGGGACAGGGTTTCATATAGTGAGCAGTTCTTC
CDR3aa: CASSRDRVSYSEQFF

abundance: NA
d_gene: NA
v_gene: TRBV27
j_gene: TRBJ2-1
CDR3nt: TGTGCCAGCAGTTTGTCAGCTAACTCCTACAATGAGCAGTTCTTC
CDR3aa: CASSLSANSYNEQFF

abundance: NA
d_gene: NA
v_gene: TRBV5-1
j_gene: TRBJ1-1
CDR3nt: TGCGCCAGCAGCTTGAGGTCCAGGAACACTGAAGCTTTCTTT
CDR3aa: CASSLRSRNTEAFF

abundance: NA
d_gene: NA
v_gene: TRBV28
j_gene: TRBJ2-7
CDR3nt: TGTGCCAGCAGTCGGGACTACGAGCAGTACTTC
CDR3aa: CASSRDYEQYF

abundance: NA
d_gene: TRBD2
v_gene: TRBV15
j_gene: TRBJ2-1
CDR3nt: TGTGCCACCGAGAGCGGGAGCTCCTACAATGAGCAGTTCTTC
CDR3aa: CATESGSSYNEQFF

abundance: NA
d_gene: TRBD1
v_gene: TRBV2
j_gene: TRBJ2-2
CDR3nt: TGTGCCAGCAGTGAGTCTGGGACAGGGTACACCGGGGAGCTGTTTTTT
CDR3aa: CASSESGTGYTGELFF

abundance: NA
d_gene: TRBD2
v_gene: TRBV19
j_gene: TRBJ2-7
CDR3nt: TGTGCCAGTAGTATAGACGGAGGGGAGGGAGCCTACGAGCAGTACTTC
CDR3aa: CASSIDGGEGAYEQYF

abundance: few
d_gene: NA
v_gene: TRBV5-6
j_gene: TRBJ1-1
CDR3nt: TGTGCCAGCAGGTTGGTCGGGAACACTGAAGCTTTCTTT
CDR3aa: CASRLVGNTEAFF

abundance: NA
d_gene: NA
v_gene: TRBV7-9
j_gene: TRBJ2-1
CDR3nt: TGTGCCAGCAGCTTAGTGTTTGGGGGCTCCTACAATGAGCAGTTCTTC
CDR3aa: CASSLVFGGSYNEQFF

abundance: NA
d_gene: NA
v_gene: TRBV7-9
j_gene: TRBJ2-1
CDR3nt: TGTGCCAGCAGCCTAGAGAACAATGAGCAGTTCTTC
CDR3aa: CASSLENNEQFF

abundance: NA
d_gene: NA
v_gene: TRBV5-4
j_gene: TRBJ2-1
CDR3nt: TGTGCCAGCCATACTGACCCTCGGGATGAGCAGTTCTTC
CDR3aa: CASHTDPRDEQFF

abundance: NA
d_gene: TRBD2
v_gene: TRBV11-1
j_gene: TRBJ2-1
CDR3nt: TGTGCCAGCAGCTCGCTAGCGGGAACCCTATACAATGAGCAGTTCTTC
CDR3aa: CASSSLAGTLYNEQFF

abundance: NA
d_gene: NA
v_gene: TRBV7-9
j_gene: TRBJ2-7
CDR3nt: TGTGCCAGCAGCGGAGGACACTACGAGCAGTACTTC
CDR3aa: CASSGGHYEQYF

abundance: NA
d_gene: TRBD1
v_gene: TRBV11-2
j_gene: TRBJ2-7
CDR3nt: TGTGCCAGCAGTGAGGGACAGCCCTCCTACGAGCAGTACTTC
CDR3aa: CASSEGQPSYEQYF